This T cell receptor (beta chain) was sequenced for a study of shared clonotypes between healthy human individuals. In the original processing: ImmunoSEQ junction-only sequences lacked quality scores, so their filtering differed. The data were produced by immunoSEQ multiplex PCR, yet TCRdb's version contains in-frame clones alone and is incomplete. That table gives V, J and clone size, and the DNA gave D and trimming. Of over a million clones in the sample, approximately 80% are singletons; the top ten hold 0.6% to 0.75%. Material: memory CD4+ T cells from PBMCs. Subset: CD45RA-negative fraction. The clonotype comes from a man aged 18 to 30 in good health. Some clones in this sample may be carry-over from other donors' samples.

The CDR3, as DNA: TGTGCCAGCAGTCCTGGGCGGGGAAGCGAAAAACTGTTTTTT. The encoded protein is CASSPGRGSEKLFF. The chain combines TRBV28 with TRBJ1-4; D unresolved. Germline V gives CDR1 MDHEN, CDR2 SYDVKM. The length of the CDR3 is 14 residues. V was pared by 5 bases and J by 8 bases, with 15 bases between.